What follows are 28 T cell receptor beta chains derived from one specimen sequenced in a study of naive and memory T cell subsets. Whole-study results and caveats: Possibly reflecting memory cells re-expressing CD45RA, a few larger clonotypes occurred in naive repertoires, especially CD8.

Both TRBC1 and TRBC2 were covered by a beta constant-region primer of two equimolar oligonucleotides. Ligated cDNA was amplified by four rounds of PCR with nested alpha and beta constant-region primers and SP2. A single record per CDR3 protein comes from TCRdb applying MiXCR to the UMI-ligation and nested PCR reads. The sample contains over 80,000 distinct CDR3 sequences, 10% to 12% of which appear only once. The antigens for these receptors are not known. Sequencing input: naive CD4+ T cells from blood. These receptor sequences come from a human donor in good health.

This clonotype has just a few counts. This chain links TRBV12-3 or TRBV12-4 with TRBJ2-1; no definite D call. The CDR3 sequence is 14 residues long. Trimming shortened V by 2 bases and J by 1 base, and 6 bases separated the two germline ends. CDR3 bases: TGTGCCAGCAGTTTATCCGGGTCCTACAATGAGCAGTTCTTC. It yields the protein CASSLSGSYNEQFF.

This clonotype was seen at least ten times. The chain's CDR3 is CASSLWTASNSPLHF. CDR3 in DNA: TGTGCCAGCAGCCTGTGGACGGCCTCGAATTCACCCCTCCACTTT. The rearrangement joins TRBV5-6 to TRBJ1-6, with unresolved D. The CDR3 loop spans 15 amino acids. V was cut by 4 bases and J by 7 bases, with 15 bases left in between. The germline V gene has CDR1 SGHDT and CDR2 YYEEEE. The variable domain in full, with the rest retrieved from reference TRBV5-6 and TRBJ1-6, is DAGVTQSPTHLIKTRGQQVTLRCSPKSGHDTVSWYQQALGQGPQFIFQYYEEEERQRGNFPDRFSGHQFPNYSSELNVNALLLGDSALYLCASSLWTASNSPLHFGNGTRLTVT.

The rearrangement links TRBV6-2 or TRBV6-3 to TRBJ2-7; 7 bases match TRBD2. The V segment lost 7 bases and the J segment 2 bases; nucleotides outside the gene matches: 5. Germline lookup yields CDR1 MNHEY and CDR2 SVGEGT. The CDR3 runs to 13 residues. The CDR3 DNA reads TGTGCCAGCACCCGACTAGCACCCTACGAGCAGTACTTC. This encodes CASTRLAPYEQYF.

V is TRBV3-1 and J is TRBJ1-2; D unresolved. Germline loops: CDR1 LGHDT, CDR2 YNNKEL (reference sequence). The CDR3 spans 13 residues. V was cut by 5 bases and J by 8 bases, with 15 bases left in between. Here the CDR3 reads CASSSLLRIGYTF. The CDR3 nucleotides are TGTGCCAGCAGCTCGCTCCTCCGGATCGGCTACACCTTC. Full variable domain (remainder filled in from reference TRBV3-1 and TRBJ1-2): DTAVSQTPKYLVTQMGNDKSIKCEQNLGHDTMYWYKQDSKKFLKIMFSYNNKELIINETVPNRFSPKSPDKAHLNLHINSLELGDSAVYFCASSSLLRIGYTFGSGTRLTVV.

This clonotype has only a few counts. The rearrangement uses TRBV6-5 and TRBJ2-3; 7 bases agree with TRBD2. The germline V gene has CDR1 MNHEY and CDR2 SVGAGI. V lost 2 bases, J lost 0 bases, and 2 bases stayed unmatched. This CDR3 contains 15 residues. The CDR3: CASSYSGTSTDTQYF. CDR3 in DNA: TGTGCCAGCAGTTACAGCGGGACTAGCACAGATACGCAGTATTTT.

At least ten counts were recorded for this clonotype. This rearrangement joins TRBV5-5 to TRBJ2-3, with D possibly matching TRBD1 (6 bases). Per the germline V gene, CDR1 is SGHKS and CDR2 is YYEKEE (reference sequence). Trimming stripped 7 bases from V and 0 bases from J, with 9 bases between. This CDR3 spans 13 amino acids. The CDR3: CASRTVSTDTQYF. The CDR3 DNA follows: TGTGCCAGCCGGACAGTGAGCACAGATACGCAGTATTTT.

This clonotype has a handful of counts. V is TRBV20-1 and J is TRBJ1-5; weak D call: TRBD1 (6 bases). The CDR3 covers 18 residues. Germline CDR1 is DFQATT and CDR2 is SNEGSKA (reference sequence). The V and J ends lost 3 bases and 4 bases respectively, with 25 bases between them. CDR3 nucleotide sequence: TGCAGTGCTAGTAAGGGGGTAGTTCGTGCGGCCAGTAATCAGCCCCAGCATTTT. Its protein product is CSASKGVVRAASNQPQHF.

The chain recombines TRBV7-6 with TRBJ2-7; 8 bases are shared with TRBD2. This CDR3 is 16 amino acids long. The V gene end was trimmed by 2 bases and the J gene end by 0 bases; junction bases not matched to a gene: 6. Germline V gives CDR1 SGHVS, CDR2 FNYEAQ. CDR3: CASSLFRTSSSYEQYF. The CDR3 bases are TGTGCCAGCAGCTTATTTAGGACTAGCAGCTCCTACGAGCAGTACTTC. The full variable domain, in which reference TRBV7-6 and TRBJ2-7 provide the parts outside the CDR3, is GAGVSQSPRYKVTKRGQDVALRCDPISGHVSLYWYRQALGQGPEFLTYFNYEAQQDKSGLPNDRFSAERPEGSISTLTIQRTEQRDSAMYRCASSLFRTSSSYEQYFGPGTRLTVT.

This clonotype showed up just a few times. The rearrangement joins TRBV7-2 to TRBJ2-7, with 9 bases matching TRBD2. The CDR3 is 16 amino acids. In germline, CDR1 is SGHTA, CDR2 FQGNSA. With 1 base clipped from V and 5 bases from J, the junction kept 9 bases outside the gene matches. This CDR3 is CASSLVWGLAGNEQYF. The CDR3 DNA follows: TGTGCCAGCAGCTTAGTTTGGGGGCTAGCGGGAAACGAGCAGTACTTC.

This chain connects TRBV4-1 to TRBJ1-2; 9 bases are a match to TRBD1. Germline CDR1 reads MGHRA; CDR2 reads YSYEKL. Trimming took 4 bases from V and 3 from J; bases not matched to a gene: 0. The CDR3 sequence is 13 residues long. The chain's CDR3 is CASSRDRDYGYTF. The DNA for the CDR3 is TGCGCCAGCAGCCGGGACAGGGACTATGGCTACACCTTC.

The V and J genes are TRBV12-3 or TRBV12-4 and TRBJ1-4; D remains unclear. V was cut by 4 bases and J by 5 bases, with 5 bases left in between. This CDR3 spans 12 amino acids. The CDR3 reads CASSSRNEKLFF. CDR3 nucleotides: TGTGCCAGCAGTTCCAGGAATGAAAAACTGTTTTTT.

This clonotype was seen a few times. The rearrangement joins TRBV7-9 to TRBJ2-5; TRBD2 aligns across 12 bases. Germline V gene sequence: CDR1 SEHNR, CDR2 FQNEAQ (reference sequence). Trimming removed 4 bases from V and 2 bases from J; junction bases left unmatched: 5. The CDR3 consists of 16 residues. The CDR3 nucleotides are TGTGCCAGCAGCTCGAGACTAGCGGGAGATCAAGAGACCCAGTACTTC. Translated, it gives CASSSRLAGDQETQYF.

This chain joins TRBV18 and TRBJ2-7; D might be TRBD1 (5 bases). This CDR3 has 16 residues. The germline V gene has CDR1 KGHSH and CDR2 LQKENI. V was pared by 6 bases and J by 2 bases, with 20 bases between. In DNA, the CDR3 is TGTGCCAGCTCGCTCACTGGTGGGGCGGCCCCCTACGAGCAGTACTTC. Translating gives CASSLTGGAAPYEQYF.

The chain uses TRBV6-5 and TRBJ1-1; a weak D match, TRBD1 (5 bases). The length of the CDR3 is 13 residues. The germline V gene encodes CDR1 MNHEY and CDR2 SVGAGI. Between the trimmed V and J ends, which lost 2 bases and 4 bases, there was a span of 8 bases. The CDR3 DNA reads TGTGCCAGCAGTTACATCGGGGCCACTGAAGCTTTCTTT. Protein sequence: CASSYIGATEAFF.

The chain joins TRBV6-5 to TRBJ2-1; TRBD2 matches 11 bases. Unmatched junction bases numbered 4, after V lost 6 bases and J lost 0 bases. The CDR3 consists of 16 residues. Germline values: CDR1 MNHEY, CDR2 SVGAGI. CDR3 coding DNA: TGTGCCAGCAGGCCACTAGCGGGAGCCTCCTACAATGAGCAGTTCTTC. Translated, it gives CASRPLAGASYNEQFF.

This clonotype was seen a few times. The chain recombines TRBV14 with TRBJ2-3; 7 bases agree with TRBD2. The V and J ends lost 4 bases and 3 bases, in that order; junction bases with no gene match: 7. Per the germline V gene, CDR1 is SGHDN and CDR2 is FVKESK. The CDR3 sequence is 15 residues long. CDR3 sequence (DNA): TGTGCCAGCAGCCTCCTGACTAGCCCGACAGATACGCAGTATTTT. Protein sequence: CASSLLTSPTDTQYF. Supplemented by reference TRBV14 and TRBJ2-3, the full variable domain reads EAGVTQFPSHSVIEKGQTVTLRCDPISGHDNLYWYRRVMGKEIKFLLHFVKESKQDESGMPNNRFLAERTGGTYSTLKVQPAELEDSGVYFCASSLLTSPTDTQYFGPGTRLTVL.

This clonotype was seen more than once but under ten times. The chain joins TRBV9 to TRBJ2-5; no reliable D call. CDR3 length: 14 residues. V was clipped by 1 base and J by 5 bases, with 12 bases between them. CDR1 is SGDLS, CDR2 YYNGEE, per germline. DNA for the CDR3: TGTGCCAGCAGCGTACCGTCCCAGCCGGAGACCCAGTACTTC. It is translated as CASSVPSQPETQYF.

J is TRBJ2-7 and V is TRBV7-8; possible D gene TRBD1, 5 bases. Trimming removed 5 bases at V and 9 bases at J, with 20 bases between. The CDR3 has 14 residues. Germline-derived CDR1 and CDR2 are SGHVS and FQNEAQ. The CDR3: CASSRATRDRAQYF. CDR3 nucleotides: TGTGCCAGCAGCCGAGCGACCAGGGATCGAGCGCAGTACTTC.

The chain has TRBV3-2 and TRBJ1-1; the listed D gene, TRBD1, was not tested against the DNA. TRBV3-2 is given as a pseudogene. The length of the CDR3 is 18 residues. The CDR3 coding sequence is TGTGCCAGCAGCCTCCGAGACAGGGAGCATCGCATGAACACTGAAGCTTTCTTT. It encodes CASSLRDREHRMNTEAFF.

This clonotype came up a few times. CDR3 nucleotide sequence: TGTGCCAGCGGTCCTAGCCTTCTATCGGAGACCCAGTACTTC. It encodes CASGPSLLSETQYF. The gene calls are TRBV11-2 and TRBJ2-5; weak D call: TRBD2 (5 bases). Trimming left V 8 bases short and J 5 bases short, with 18 bases between. Germline V gives CDR1 SGHAT, CDR2 FQNNGV. The CDR3 contains 14 residues.

CDR3 DNA sequence: TGTGCCAGCAAAAAAAACATGAACACTGAAGCTTTCTTT. Protein: CASKKNMNTEAFF. The chain uses TRBV6-2 or TRBV6-3 and TRBJ1-1; D ambiguous. Per germline, CDR1 MNHEY and CDR2 SVGEGT. Trimming left V 7 bases short and J 0 bases short, with 9 bases between. The CDR3 extends over 13 amino acids.

This clonotype was detected a few times. The chain links TRBV7-9 to TRBJ2-7, with 11 nucleotides matching TRBD1. The V and J ends lost 3 bases and 5 bases, in that order; junction bases with no gene match: 6. Germline V gene sequence: CDR1 SEHNR, CDR2 FQNEAQ (reference sequence). The CDR3 extends over 15 amino acids. The CDR3 loop reads CASSFRTGGGHEQYF. The CDR3 DNA follows: TGTGCCAGCAGCTTCCGGACAGGGGGCGGCCACGAGCAGTACTTC.

This clonotype appeared a few times. CDR3 DNA sequence: TGTGCCAGTAGTTCCCCCGGGGACGGAGAGTACGAGCAGTACTTC. Translation: CASSSPGDGEYEQYF. The chain uses TRBV19 and TRBJ2-7; D may be TRBD1 or TRBD2 (5 bases each). CDR3 length: 15 residues. The germline gives CDR1 LNHDA, CDR2 SQIVND (reference sequence). Trimming pared 5 bases from V and 4 bases from J, leaving 18 bases between.

The V gene is TRBV12-3 or TRBV12-4, the J gene TRBJ2-4, with unresolved D. The CDR3 length is 14 residues. V was clipped by 5 bases and J by 1 base, with 9 bases between them. This chain's CDR3 is CASSPDTAKNIQYF. The DNA of the CDR3 is TGTGCCAGCAGTCCCGATACGGCCAAAAACATTCAGTACTTC.

This clonotype showed up just a few times. J is TRBJ1-4 and V is TRBV2; D is unclear. This CDR3 spans 19 amino acids. The germline V gene encodes CDR1 SNHLY and CDR2 FYNNEI. Between the trimmed V and J ends, which lost 2 bases and 0 bases, there was a span of 19 bases. The CDR3: CASSEFHRSLIATNEKLFF. CDR3 DNA: TGTGCCAGCAGTGAATTTCACAGAAGCTTAATCGCAACTAATGAAAAACTGTTTTTT.

This clonotype was seen more than once but under ten times. The J gene is TRBJ2-5, the V gene TRBV18, with D perhaps assigned TRBD1 or TRBD2 (5 bases each). The CDR3 totals 16 residues. The V and J ends lost 0 bases and 3 bases respectively, with 14 bases between them. Germline V CDR1 and CDR2: KGHSH, LQKENI. The CDR3 nucleotides read TGTGCCAGCTCACCACCGAGGCGAGGGGCGGAAGAGACCCAGTACTTC. Its protein is CASSPPRRGAEETQYF.

This clonotype showed up many times. This chain joins TRBV11-3 and TRBJ1-1; TRBD1 aligns across 7 bases. Germline V CDR1 and CDR2: SGHNT, YENEEA. After removal of 1 base from V and 7 bases from J, the junction contained 9 bases not matched to a gene. The CDR3 consists of 15 residues. The CDR3 region has the DNA TGTGCCAGCAGCTTAGTGGTTAAGGGGGCTGGTGAAGCTTTCTTT. Protein product: CASSLVVKGAGEAFF. Using reference TRBV11-3 and TRBJ1-1 for the parts outside the CDR3, the full variable domain is EAGVVQSPRYKIIEKKQPVAFWCNPISGHNTLYWYLQNLGQGPELLIRYENEEAVDDSQLPKDRFSAERLKGVDSTLKIQPAELGDSAVYLCASSLVVKGAGEAFFGQGTRLTVV.

This clonotype was detected only a few times. The chain employs TRBV12-3 or TRBV12-4 and TRBJ1-5; no clear D. The V gene lost 3 bases and the J gene lost 7 bases, with 7 bases spanning the gap. The CDR3 has 12 residues. CDR3 residues: CASSLLAQPQHF. The CDR3 coding sequence is TGTGCCAGCAGTTTGTTGGCACAGCCCCAGCATTTT.